This TCR beta chain was retrieved from a study of shared clonotypes between healthy human individuals. Overall study: Sampling drew on donors who were a couple of women and a few men aged 18 to 49.

Replicate PCRs for sorted subsets used approximately 190 ng DNA; this equaled 25,000 to 35,000 T cell genomes. The protocol was immunoSEQ multiplex PCR, while the TCRdb copy is restricted to in-frame clones and leaves out a portion. Found here are millions of clones, about 95% of them singletons; the top ten hold 0.9% to 1.4%. The CDR3 has 15 amino acids. V trimming: 1 base; J trimming: 9 bases; junction bases outside the gene matches: 8. CDR1 is SGDLS, CDR2 YYNGEE, per germline. Terminally differentiated effector memory CD45RA+ cells were left out of the naive CD8 fraction, which was CD45RO-negative and positively selected for CCR7. Comment on this clone: Its antigen is undetermined.

Study-level findings and limits: Generation of non-shared clonotypes was less probable than generation of clonotypes shared by all four donors. Naive CD4 clonotypes were shared across a few donors at roughly 4.6%.

The chain has TRBV9 and TRBJ2-1; 9 bases line up with TRBD2. This receptor was obtained from a man between 18 and 29 years old in good health. Sequenced input: naive CD8+ T cells sorted from blood. The CDR3 region has the DNA TGTGCCAGCAGCGTACCGGGTCTAGCGGGGAGTGAGCAGTTCTTC. Its translation: CASSVPGLAGSEQFF.